Listed below are T cell receptor beta chains from one sample, sequenced in a study of CD8+ T cells in alopecia areata. Clones were read by immunoSEQ multiplex PCR, and TCRdb kept only the in-frame ones, dropping some. The sample lists hundreds of thousands of clones, around 65% occurring once. Specimen: CD4+ T cells sorted from blood, collected at roughly week 45, from a patient treated with tofacitinib. These receptors originate from a human donor with alopecia areata. Each CDR3 is given with its conserved first and last residue. A D gene is named only where the DNA matches it firmly. Size is stated for part of the rows, as once, few or many counts, or as a class when the clone is expanded.

V gene: TRBV9; clone size: few; J gene: TRBJ1-5; D gene: .; CDR3 protein: CASSVAAGLNQPQHF; CDR3 DNA: TGTGCCAGCAGCGTAGCAGCAGGGCTAAATCAGCCCCAGCATTTT
V gene: TRBV29-1; clone size: .; J gene: TRBJ1-1; D gene: .; CDR3 protein: CSVYRQSLNTEAFF; CDR3 DNA: TGCAGCGTCTACAGACAGAGTCTGAACACTGAAGCTTTCTTT
V gene: TRBV14; clone size: .; J gene: TRBJ1-4; D gene: .; CDR3 protein: CASSQDHGVGEKLFF; CDR3 DNA: TGTGCCAGCAGCCAAGATCACGGGGTCGGGGAAAAACTGTTTTTT
V gene: TRBV7-2; clone size: few; J gene: TRBJ2-3; D gene: .; CDR3 protein: CASSREGSRDTQYF; CDR3 DNA: TGTGCCAGCAGCCGCGAGGGGAGTAGGGATACGCAGTATTTT
V gene: TRBV19; clone size: .; J gene: TRBJ1-2; D gene: TRBD1; CDR3 protein: CASSTSDRDPNYGYTF; CDR3 DNA: TGTGCCAGTAGTACCAGCGACAGGGACCCTAACTATGGCTACACCTTC
V gene: TRBV5-6; clone size: once; J gene: TRBJ2-7; D gene: TRBD2; CDR3 protein: CASSAGDGTYEQYF; CDR3 DNA: TGTGCCAGCAGCGCGGGGGACGGGACCTACGAGCAGTACTTC
V gene: TRBV4-3; clone size: many; J gene: TRBJ2-5; D gene: .; CDR3 protein: CASSPEANLETQYF; CDR3 DNA: TGCGCCAGCAGCCCCGAAGCGAACTTGGAGACCCAGTACTTC
V gene: TRBV5-1; clone size: .; J gene: TRBJ2-3; D gene: .; CDR3 protein: CASSLVRADTQYF; CDR3 DNA: TGCGCCAGCAGCTTGGTCAGGGCAGATACGCAGTATTTT
V gene: TRBV28; clone size: few; J gene: TRBJ2-5; D gene: TRBD1; CDR3 protein: CASSFATGVKSQYF; CDR3 DNA: TGTGCCAGCAGTTTTGCGACAGGGGTGAAGTCCCAGTACTTC
V gene: TRBV18; clone size: .; J gene: TRBJ1-1; D gene: .; CDR3 protein: CASSPTGGMNTEAFF; CDR3 DNA: TGTGCCAGCTCACCGACAGGCGGAATGAACACTGAAGCTTTCTTT
V gene: TRBV29-1; clone size: .; J gene: TRBJ2-3; D gene: .; CDR3 protein: CSVGSSAGSTDTQYF; CDR3 DNA: TGCAGCGTTGGGTCGTCGGCGGGAAGCACAGATACGCAGTATTTT
V gene: TRBV2; clone size: .; J gene: TRBJ1-4; D gene: .; CDR3 protein: CASSEARDGSEKLFF; CDR3 DNA: TGTGCCAGCAGTGAAGCCCGGGACGGCAGTGAAAAACTGTTTTTT
V gene: TRBV29-1; clone size: once; J gene: TRBJ1-1; D gene: .; CDR3 protein: CSVGLMAGGQPGEAFF; CDR3 DNA: TGCAGCGTTGGACTAATGGCCGGAGGGCAGCCAGGAGAAGCTTTCTTT
V gene: TRBV7-2; clone size: .; J gene: TRBJ2-7; D gene: TRBD2; CDR3 protein: CASSPGGRVAEQYF; CDR3 DNA: TGTGCCAGCAGCCCCGGTGGGAGGGTCGCCGAGCAGTACTTC
V gene: TRBV14; clone size: .; J gene: TRBJ2-5; D gene: .; CDR3 protein: CASSRQTGLQETQYF; CDR3 DNA: TGTGCCAGCAGCCGACAAACAGGACTCCAAGAGACCCAGTACTTC
V gene: TRBV20-1; clone size: .; J gene: TRBJ2-3; D gene: .; CDR3 protein: CERPRSTQYF; CDR3 DNA: TGTGAAAGACCACGATCAACGCAGTATTTT
V gene: TRBV19; clone size: .; J gene: TRBJ1-6; D gene: .; CDR3 protein: CASMAGRNSPLHF; CDR3 DNA: TGTGCCAGTATGGCAGGGCGAAATTCACCCCTCCACTTT
V gene: TRBV2; clone size: few; J gene: TRBJ2-1; D gene: TRBD2; CDR3 protein: CASSERGTSGGGYLVQFF; CDR3 DNA: TGTGCCAGCAGTGAACGGGGGACTAGCGGGGGTGGATACCTTGTTCAGTTCTTC
V gene: TRBV29-1; clone size: .; J gene: TRBJ2-3; D gene: .; CDR3 protein: CSVEQGNTDTQYF; CDR3 DNA: TGCAGCGTTGAACAGGGGAACACAGATACGCAGTATTTT
V gene: TRBV29-1; clone size: .; J gene: TRBJ1-2; D gene: .; CDR3 protein: CSVEGRLRNYGYTF; CDR3 DNA: TGCAGCGTTGAAGGGCGGCTACGGAACTATGGCTACACCTTC
V gene: TRBV19; clone size: many; J gene: TRBJ1-2; D gene: .; CDR3 protein: CASRGDINYGYTF; CDR3 DNA: TGTGCCAGTAGAGGGGACATAAACTATGGCTACACCTTC
V gene: TRBV11-2; clone size: .; J gene: TRBJ1-1; D gene: .; CDR3 protein: CASSLAPGAEAFF; CDR3 DNA: TGTGCCAGCAGCTTAGCCCCCGGAGCTGAAGCTTTCTTT
V gene: TRBV25-1; clone size: .; J gene: TRBJ1-1; D gene: TRBD1; CDR3 protein: CASTGTGPLEAFF; CDR3 DNA: TGTGCCAGCACCGGGACAGGGCCTCTTGAAGCTTTCTTT
V gene: TRBV6-1; clone size: .; J gene: TRBJ1-5; D gene: .; CDR3 protein: CASSAPSGEWGNQPQHF; CDR3 DNA: TGTGCCAGCAGTGCTCCCTCAGGGGAATGGGGCAATCAGCCCCAGCATTTT
V gene: TRBV29-1; clone size: .; J gene: TRBJ1-1; D gene: .; CDR3 protein: CSVDGINHPEAFF; CDR3 DNA: TGCAGCGTTGACGGTATTAATCACCCTGAAGCTTTCTTT
V gene: TRBV6-6; clone size: .; J gene: TRBJ1-1; D gene: .; CDR3 protein: CASSFRPANTEAFF; CDR3 DNA: TGTGCCAGCAGTTTCCGTCCGGCGAACACTGAAGCTTTCTTT
V gene: TRBV20-1; clone size: .; J gene: TRBJ2-5; D gene: .; CDR3 protein: CSATKLETQYF; CDR3 DNA: TGCAGTGCGACAAAGTTGGAGACCCAGTACTTC
V gene: TRBV30; clone size: .; J gene: TRBJ1-1; D gene: .; CDR3 protein: CAWTFGTEAFF; CDR3 DNA: TGTGCCTGGACGTTTGGCACTGAAGCTTTCTTT
V gene: TRBV29-1; clone size: .; J gene: TRBJ1-2; D gene: TRBD1; CDR3 protein: CSVFGTGGVDGYTF; CDR3 DNA: TGCAGCGTTTTCGGGACAGGGGGCGTGGATGGCTACACCTTC
V gene: TRBV7-3; clone size: .; J gene: TRBJ2-5; D gene: .; CDR3 protein: CASSSQREETQYF; CDR3 DNA: TGTGCCAGCAGCTCTCAGAGGGAAGAGACCCAGTACTTC
V gene: TRBV4-3; clone size: many; J gene: TRBJ2-5; D gene: .; CDR3 protein: CASSQEWTDETQYF; CDR3 DNA: TGCGCCAGCAGCCAAGAATGGACAGATGAGACCCAGTACTTC
V gene: TRBV9; clone size: .; J gene: TRBJ2-7; D gene: TRBD2; CDR3 protein: CASSVTASGSYEQYF; CDR3 DNA: TGTGCCAGCAGCGTCACTGCTAGCGGTTCCTACGAGCAGTACTTC
V gene: TRBV2; clone size: .; J gene: TRBJ2-2; D gene: TRBD1; CDR3 protein: CASTGTELTGELFF; CDR3 DNA: TGTGCCAGCACTGGGACAGAACTCACCGGGGAGCTGTTTTTT
V gene: TRBV2; clone size: .; J gene: TRBJ2-1; D gene: .; CDR3 protein: CASSEMGGEQFF; CDR3 DNA: TGTGCCAGCAGTGAAATGGGTGGAGAGCAGTTCTTC
V gene: TRBV7-2; clone size: few; J gene: TRBJ2-3; D gene: .; CDR3 protein: CASSSPSGDTQYF; CDR3 DNA: TGTGCCAGCAGCTCCCCATCCGGAGATACGCAGTATTTT
V gene: TRBV5-1; clone size: .; J gene: TRBJ1-2; D gene: .; CDR3 protein: CASSPDVYGYTF; CDR3 DNA: TGCGCCAGCAGCCCTGACGTGTATGGCTACACCTTC
V gene: TRBV9; clone size: .; J gene: TRBJ2-7; D gene: TRBD1; CDR3 protein: CASSAGSGQIYEQYF; CDR3 DNA: TGTGCCAGCAGCGCTGGCTCGGGACAGATCTACGAGCAGTACTTC
V gene: TRBV7-2; clone size: .; J gene: TRBJ2-7; D gene: TRBD2; CDR3 protein: CASSLGEGRYEQYF; CDR3 DNA: TGTGCCAGCAGCTTAGGGGAGGGAAGATACGAGCAGTACTTC
V gene: TRBV29-1; clone size: .; J gene: TRBJ1-2; D gene: .; CDR3 protein: CSGRGGDEGGYTF; CDR3 DNA: TGCAGCGGCCGAGGAGGGGATGAGGGTGGCTACACCTTC
V gene: TRBV2; clone size: .; J gene: TRBJ1-1; D gene: .; CDR3 protein: CASSEAVSQAFF; CDR3 DNA: TGTGCCAGCAGTGAAGCTGTCAGTCAAGCTTTCTTT
V gene: TRBV29-1; clone size: .; J gene: TRBJ1-2; D gene: .; CDR3 protein: CSAGGEGGYTF; CDR3 DNA: TGCAGCGCCGGAGGCGAGGGGGGCTACACCTTC
V gene: TRBV19; clone size: few; J gene: TRBJ1-5; D gene: .; CDR3 protein: CASTRQINQPQHF; CDR3 DNA: TGTGCCAGTACCAGGCAAATTAATCAGCCCCAGCATTTT
V gene: TRBV29-1; clone size: few; J gene: TRBJ1-1; D gene: .; CDR3 protein: CSVEFRQVNTEAFF; CDR3 DNA: TGCAGCGTTGAGTTTAGACAGGTCAACACTGAAGCTTTCTTT
V gene: TRBV11-2; clone size: .; J gene: TRBJ1-1; D gene: .; CDR3 protein: CASRDLRVREAFF; CDR3 DNA: TGTGCCAGCAGGGACCTGAGGGTAAGAGAAGCTTTCTTT
V gene: TRBV7-2; clone size: .; J gene: TRBJ2-3; D gene: TRBD2; CDR3 protein: CASSGTGGGETDTQYF; CDR3 DNA: TGTGCCAGCAGCGGAACAGGCGGGGGGGAGACAGATACGCAGTATTTT
V gene: TRBV29-1; clone size: .; J gene: TRBJ2-6; D gene: .; CDR3 protein: CSVWVYTANSGANVLTF; CDR3 DNA: TGCAGCGTTTGGGTATACACAGCGAATTCTGGGGCCAACGTCCTGACTTTC
V gene: TRBV6-6; clone size: few; J gene: TRBJ1-5; D gene: .; CDR3 protein: CASGSNQPQHF; CDR3 DNA: TGTGCCAGCGGCAGCAATCAGCCCCAGCATTTT
V gene: TRBV7-9; clone size: .; J gene: TRBJ2-3; D gene: .; CDR3 protein: CASSSGVMTSTDTQYF; CDR3 DNA: TGTGCCAGCAGCTCAGGGGTCATGACTAGCACAGATACGCAGTATTTT
V gene: TRBV29-1; clone size: .; J gene: TRBJ1-1; D gene: .; CDR3 protein: CSVGTGRTEAFF; CDR3 DNA: TGCAGCGTTGGAACAGGCCGCACTGAAGCTTTCTTT
V gene: TRBV7-2; clone size: .; J gene: TRBJ2-2; D gene: TRBD2; CDR3 protein: CASSTLAATGELFF; CDR3 DNA: TGTGCCAGCAGTACTCTAGCGGCTACCGGGGAGCTGTTTTTT
V gene: TRBV5-1; clone size: .; J gene: TRBJ2-1; D gene: .; CDR3 protein: CASSLDPDRYNEQFF; CDR3 DNA: TGCGCCAGCAGCTTGGATCCTGACAGATACAATGAGCAGTTCTTC
V gene: TRBV12-5; clone size: .; J gene: TRBJ2-7; D gene: .; CDR3 protein: CASSEGYEQYF; CDR3 DNA: TGTGCTAGTTCAGAAGGTTACGAGCAGTACTTC
V gene: TRBV9; clone size: .; J gene: TRBJ2-1; D gene: TRBD1; CDR3 protein: CASSVGTGLYNEQFF; CDR3 DNA: TGTGCCAGCAGCGTCGGGACAGGGCTATACAATGAGCAGTTCTTC
V gene: TRBV6-1; clone size: .; J gene: TRBJ2-7; D gene: .; CDR3 protein: CASSEDRGQYEQYF; CDR3 DNA: TGTGCCAGCAGTGAAGACCGGGGGCAGTACGAGCAGTACTTC
V gene: TRBV7-3; clone size: .; J gene: TRBJ2-3; D gene: TRBD2; CDR3 protein: CASSPSPPSGVLDTQYF; CDR3 DNA: TGTGCCAGCAGCCCCAGCCCTCCTAGCGGGGTTCTAGATACGCAGTATTTT
V gene: TRBV30; clone size: .; J gene: TRBJ2-3; D gene: .; CDR3 protein: CAWSGSSQNTQYF; CDR3 DNA: TGTGCCTGGAGTGGGTCAAGTCAAAATACGCAGTATTTT
V gene: TRBV7-3; clone size: few; J gene: TRBJ2-3; D gene: .; CDR3 protein: CASSLDGHGTDTQYF; CDR3 DNA: TGTGCCAGCAGCTTAGACGGGCATGGCACAGATACGCAGTATTTT
V gene: TRBV11-2; clone size: .; J gene: TRBJ2-5; D gene: TRBD1; CDR3 protein: CASSPGTGKLQETQYF; CDR3 DNA: TGTGCCAGCAGCCCCGGGACAGGGAAACTCCAAGAGACCCAGTACTTC